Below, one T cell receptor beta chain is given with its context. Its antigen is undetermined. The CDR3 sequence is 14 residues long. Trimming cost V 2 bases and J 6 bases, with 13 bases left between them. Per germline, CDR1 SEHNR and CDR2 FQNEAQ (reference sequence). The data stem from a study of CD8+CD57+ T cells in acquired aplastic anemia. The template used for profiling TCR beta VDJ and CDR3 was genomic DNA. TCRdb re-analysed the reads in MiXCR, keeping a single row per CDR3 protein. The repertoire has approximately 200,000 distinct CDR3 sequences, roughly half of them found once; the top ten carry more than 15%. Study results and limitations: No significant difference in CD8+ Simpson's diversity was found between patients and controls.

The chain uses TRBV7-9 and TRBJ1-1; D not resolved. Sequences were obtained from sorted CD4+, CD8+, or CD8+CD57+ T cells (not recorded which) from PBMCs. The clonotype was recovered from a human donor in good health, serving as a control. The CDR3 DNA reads TGTGCCAGCAGCTTAATCCATGCTCTTCCTGAAGCTTTCTTT. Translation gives CASSLIHALPEAFF.